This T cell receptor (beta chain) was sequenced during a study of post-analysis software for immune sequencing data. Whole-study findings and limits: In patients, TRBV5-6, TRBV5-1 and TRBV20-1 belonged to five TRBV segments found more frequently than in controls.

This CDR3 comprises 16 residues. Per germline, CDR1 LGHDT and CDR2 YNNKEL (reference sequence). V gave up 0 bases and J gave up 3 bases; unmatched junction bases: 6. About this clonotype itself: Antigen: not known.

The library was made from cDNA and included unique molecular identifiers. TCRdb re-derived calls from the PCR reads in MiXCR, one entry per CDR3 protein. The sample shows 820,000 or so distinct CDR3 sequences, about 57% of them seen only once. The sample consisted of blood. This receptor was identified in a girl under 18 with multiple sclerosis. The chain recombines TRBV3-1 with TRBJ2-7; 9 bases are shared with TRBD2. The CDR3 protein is CASSQEPLAGIYEQYF. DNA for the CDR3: TGTGCCAGCAGCCAAGAGCCCCTAGCGGGAATCTACGAGCAGTACTTC.